The next 19 T cell receptor beta chains were all read from a single sample in a study of T-cell reconstitution after alpha-beta-depleted transplantation in children. Unique molecular identifiers were used to barcode this TCRbeta library. MiXCR, run by TCRdb on the PCR reads, gives a single entry per CDR3 protein. The sample shows about 540,000 distinct CDR3 sequences, about 17% of them seen only once. This sample comprised PBMCs from the stem cell graft donor, obtained from the stem cell graft. Source of these receptors: a human donor who donated a stem cell graft to a child with acute lymphoblastic leukemia.

The CDR3: CASSPTGFGYTF. In DNA form, the CDR3 reads TGTGCCAGCAGCCCAACAGGATTTGGCTACACCTTC. J is TRBJ1-2 and V is TRBV12-3 or TRBV12-4; tentative D call: TRBD1 (5 bases). Trimming cost V 6 bases and J 7 bases, with 12 bases left between them. The CDR3 spans 12 residues.

This clonotype was detected a few times. CDR3 in DNA: TGTGCCAGCAGCGCCCTAGAAACATTCGGCGACGAGCAGTACTTC. Its translation is CASSALETFGDEQYF. This chain links TRBV9 with TRBJ2-7, with D unresolved. This CDR3 has 15 amino acids. Trimming shortened V by 3 bases and J by 5 bases, and 18 bases separated the two germline ends. The germline gives CDR1 SGDLS, CDR2 YYNGEE.

The gene calls are TRBV7-2 and TRBJ2-1, with 10 positions matching TRBD2. The germline V gene has CDR1 SGHTA and CDR2 FQGNSA. The CDR3 spans 16 residues. Trimming took 3 bases from V and 5 from J; bases not matched to a gene: 7. The CDR3 DNA sequence: TGTGCCAGCAGCTTCCTGCTAGCGGGAGAGGACAATGAGCAGTTCTTC. It codes for CASSFLLAGEDNEQFF.

This clonotype showed up just a few times. The chain employs TRBV29-1 and TRBJ1-5; TRBD1 might be the D (5 bases). From germline, CDR1 is SQVTM and CDR2 ANQGSEA. V lost 1 base and J 5 bases, leaving 9 bases between the germline ends. CDR3 length: 13 residues. CDR3 coding DNA: TGCAGCGTTGAAGGGACACGAGATCAGCCCCAGCATTTT. Translation gives CSVEGTRDQPQHF.

This clonotype was recorded a few times. The chain is built from TRBV20-1 and TRBJ1-2; the D gene is possibly TRBD1 (6 bases). This CDR3 is 13 amino acids long. Germline values: CDR1 DFQATT, CDR2 SNEGSKA (reference sequence). Between the trimmed V and J ends, which lost 3 bases and 8 bases, there was a span of 16 bases. In DNA form, the CDR3 reads TGCAGTGCTAGGGTCCAGGGGCTCTGGGGCTACACCTTC. This sequence encodes CSARVQGLWGYTF.

The chain is built from TRBV5-1 and TRBJ2-2; perhaps TRBD1 as D (6 bases). This CDR3 spans 15 amino acids. Trimming shortened V by 2 bases and J by 5 bases, and 13 bases separated the two germline ends. The V gene's germline CDR1 is SGHRS and CDR2 YFSETQ. CDR3 bases: TGCGCCAGCAGCTTTGCCAGGGGATTGACCGGGGAGCTGTTTTTT. This encodes CASSFARGLTGELFF.

V usage is TRBV5-1 and J usage is TRBJ2-7; TRBD2 matches 15 bases. The CDR3 contains 18 residues. After removal of 3 bases from V and 3 bases from J, the junction contained 10 bases not matched to a gene. Germline V gene sequence: CDR1 SGHRS, CDR2 YFSETQ. CDR3 loop: CASSSGLAGGQNCYEQYF. For the CDR3, the DNA is TGCGCCAGCAGCTCGGGACTAGCGGGAGGCCAAAATTGCTACGAGCAGTACTTC.

This clonotype has just a few counts. The rearrangement links TRBV29-1 to TRBJ2-5, with D uncertain. The CDR3 is 12 residues long. V lost 3 bases to trimming and J lost 5 bases, with 10 bases between them. Germline lookup yields CDR1 SQVTM and CDR2 ANQGSEA. The DNA of the CDR3 is TGCAGCGTTGACGGTCCAACGGAGACCCAGTACTTC. Translation: CSVDGPTETQYF. Filled out from reference TRBV29-1 and TRBJ2-5, the complete variable domain reads SAVISQKPSRDICQRGTSLTIQCQVDSQVTMMFWYRQQPGQSLTLIATANQGSEATYESGFVIDKFPISRPNLTFSTLTVSNMSPEDSSIYLCSVDGPTETQYFGPGTRLLVL.

A few counts support this clonotype. For the CDR3, the DNA is TGCAGTGCCCCGGACGGCTCTAACTATGGCTACACCTTC. This translates into CSAPDGSNYGYTF. The genes are TRBV20-1 and TRBJ1-2; D is undetermined. V lost 6 bases, J lost 0 bases, and 11 bases lay in between. The CDR3 runs to 13 residues. The germline V gene has CDR1 DFQATT and CDR2 SNEGSKA (reference sequence).

The gene calls are TRBV4-2 and TRBJ2-1, with TRBD2 identical over 11 bases. Germline loops: CDR1 LGHNA, CDR2 YNFKEQ. This CDR3 comprises 17 residues. Trimming took 1 base from V and 3 from J; bases not matched to a gene: 5. The CDR3 sequence is CASSQGLAGPLYNEQFF. Here the CDR3 DNA reads TGTGCCAGCAGCCAAGGACTAGCGGGACCTCTCTACAATGAGCAGTTCTTC.

V gene TRBV13 combines with J gene TRBJ1-6; 7 bases line up with TRBD1. The ends lost 5 bases at V and 7 bases at J; junction bases unmatched: 8. Germline CDR1 is PRHDT and CDR2 is FYEKMQ (reference sequence). The CDR3 runs 15 residues. CDR3 sequence reads: CASSVKQGWNSPLHF. The CDR3, as DNA: TGTGCCAGCAGCGTAAAACAGGGGTGGAATTCACCCCTCCACTTT.

This clonotype was recorded many times. This chain joins TRBV7-6 and TRBJ1-1; D may be TRBD1 (5 bases). V was clipped by 1 base and J by 1 base, with 7 bases between them. The CDR3 has 14 amino acids. The germline CDR1 and CDR2 sequences are SGHVS and FNYEAQ. The CDR3 loop is CASSLDGGNTEAFF. The CDR3 DNA reads TGTGCCAGCAGCTTAGACGGGGGGAACACTGAAGCTTTCTTT.

The chain has TRBV11-1 and TRBJ2-2; 7 bases map to TRBD2. Looked up from germline, CDR1 is SGHAT and CDR2 is FQDESV (reference sequence). The CDR3 sequence is 20 residues long. The junction had 27 bases not matched to a gene; V was cut back by 6 bases and J by 8 bases. The CDR3 region is CASRLPFLLREPQHQGELFF. CDR3 nucleotides: TGTGCCAGCAGGCTTCCCTTTCTTTTGCGGGAGCCCCAGCATCAAGGGGAGCTGTTTTTT.

This sequence joins TRBV9 and TRBJ2-5; D might be TRBD1 or TRBD2, each matching 5 bases. Trimming took off 7 bases at V and 5 bases at J, with 15 bases between the two ends. CDR1 and CDR2 from the germline V gene are SGDLS and YYNGEE. The CDR3 extends over 13 amino acids. The CDR3 DNA reads as TGTGCCAGCGAACCAGGGACGTCGGAGACCCAGTACTTC. Encoded protein: CASEPGTSETQYF.

V is TRBV20-1 and J is TRBJ1-3, with D perhaps TRBD1 (5 bases). Trimming removed 0 bases from V and 0 bases from J, with 9 bases in between. CDR1 and CDR2 (germline): DFQATT, SNEGSKA (reference sequence). The CDR3 totals 15 residues. The CDR3 loop is CSARDGTVSGNTIYF. The DNA for the CDR3 is TGCAGTGCTAGAGATGGGACGGTCTCTGGAAACACCATATATTTT.

The J gene is TRBJ2-1, the V gene TRBV19, with unresolved D. V shed 1 base and J shed 10 bases, with 14 bases lying between them. The CDR3 totals 14 residues. Germline V gene data show CDR1 as LNHDA and CDR2 as SQIVND (reference sequence). Here the CDR3 DNA reads TGTGCCAGTAGTATAGGACTTTCCGAGACCGAGCAGTTCTTC. It is translated as CASSIGLSETEQFF. The variable domain in full, completed from reference TRBV19 and TRBJ2-1, reads DGGITQSPKYLFRKEGQNVTLSCEQNLNHDAMYWYRQDPGQGLRLIYYSQIVNDFQKGDIAEGYSVSREKKESFPLTVTSAQKNPTAFYLCASSIGLSETEQFFGPGTRLTVL.

This clonotype was counted between two and nine times. The genes are TRBV3-1 and TRBJ2-7, with 7 bases aligning to TRBD2. Germline V gives CDR1 LGHDT, CDR2 YNNKEL (reference sequence). The CDR3 sequence is 13 residues long. With V trimmed by 7 bases and J by 3 bases, 6 bases remained unmatched. The CDR3, as DNA: TGTGCCAGCACCTCGGGGGGATACTACGAGCAGTACTTC. Translated: CASTSGGYYEQYF.

The CDR3 reads CASSEARLKETQYF. CDR3 nucleotide sequence: TGTGCCAGCAGTGAAGCGCGACTAAAAGAGACCCAGTACTTC. V usage is TRBV2 and J usage is TRBJ2-5; D is possibly TRBD2 (5 bases). The CDR3 contains 14 residues. Germline assignment: CDR1 SNHLY and CDR2 FYNNEI. The V end lost 0 bases, the J end lost 3 bases, and 8 bases lay between the germline ends. Using reference TRBV2 and TRBJ2-5 for the parts outside the CDR3, the full variable domain is EPEVTQTPSHQVTQMGQEVILRCVPISNHLYFYWYRQILGQKVEFLVSFYNNEISEKSEIFDDQFSVERPDGSNFTLKIRSTKLEDSAMYFCASSEARLKETQYFGPGTRLLVL.

This clonotype has at least ten counts. The rearrangement joins TRBV12-3 or TRBV12-4 to TRBJ2-1; TRBD2 is a possible D gene (5 bases). There are 12 residues in the CDR3. V lost 7 bases to trimming and J lost 6 bases, with 10 bases between them. The CDR3 nucleotides are TGTGCCAGCACTCGAGGAGGCAATGAGCAGTTCTTC. As protein: CASTRGGNEQFF.